A selection of T cell receptor beta chains follows, all from one sample in a study of OX40 agonist ivuxolimab in advanced cancers. Sequenced by immunoSEQ multiplex PCR; TCRdb stores in-frame clones only, minus some. The data show 50,000 to 65,000 clones, around nine tenths seen once. The input for sequencing was CD4+ or CD8+ T cells sorted from blood, taken in a trial of the OX40 agonist ivuxolimab. These receptors were collected from an adult with an advanced solid tumor such as melanoma, head and neck, liver or kidney cancer. CDR3s include the opening cysteine and the closing phenylalanine or tryptophan. D genes are given only for firm matches. Clone size is stated in some rows and not others, as once, few, many or a class when expanded.

clone_size j_call d_call v_call cdr3_aa cdr3_nt
. TRBJ1-2 . TRBV27 CASSPFITGQDEGYTF TGTGCCAGCAGTCCCTTCATTACAGGGCAGGATGAAGGCTACACCTTC
. TRBJ2-7 . TRBV7-2 CASSLGPNGGSSYEQYF TGTGCCAGCAGCTTAGGACCGAACGGGGGAAGCTCCTACGAGCAGTACTTC
once TRBJ2-1 . TRBV9 CASSSAYEQFF TGTGCCAGCAGCTCCGCGTACGAGCAGTTCTTC
. TRBJ2-1 . TRBV7-9 CASSLALGSVNEQFF TGTGCCAGCAGCTTAGCGTTGGGGTCGGTCAATGAGCAGTTCTTC
. TRBJ2-4 TRBD2 TRBV2 CASSPTTSGGLKNIQYF TGTGCCAGCAGTCCGACGACTAGCGGGGGACTCAAAAACATTCAGTACTTC
. TRBJ2-7 TRBD2 TRBV9 CASGGLDTSGAYEQYF TGTGCCAGCGGAGGTCTCGACACTAGCGGCGCCTACGAGCAGTACTTC
. TRBJ2-7 TRBD2 TRBV10-3 CAITPTSGSFEEQYF TGTGCCATCACCCCGACTAGCGGGAGCTTCGAGGAGCAGTACTTC
. TRBJ2-7 . TRBV7-2 CASSLMGALPHEQYF TGTGCCAGCAGCTTGATGGGGGCACTACCACACGAGCAGTACTTC
. TRBJ1-6 TRBD1 TRBV15 CATSSLLQGSSYNSPLHF TGTGCCACCAGCAGCTTGTTACAGGGGAGCTCCTATAATTCACCCCTCCACTTT
. TRBJ2-7 TRBD2 TRBV4-1 CASSQQTSGYYEQYF TGCGCCAGCAGCCAGCAGACTAGCGGGTACTACGAGCAGTACTTC
. TRBJ2-3 . TRBV10-1 CASSDELAADTQYF TGCGCCAGCAGTGATGAACTAGCAGCAGATACGCAGTATTTT
. TRBJ2-7 TRBD2 TRBV6-5 CASSLSGRTYEQYF TGTGCCAGCAGTCTTAGCGGGAGAACCTACGAGCAGTACTTC
. TRBJ2-3 . TRBV15 CATGPRGVPDTQYF TGTGCCACCGGCCCACGGGGAGTTCCAGATACGCAGTATTTT
. TRBJ2-5 . TRBV27 CASSMTGEETQYF TGTGCCAGCAGTATGACCGGGGAAGAGACCCAGTACTTC
. TRBJ1-1 . TRBV11-2 CASSLDLGGSNTEAFF TGTGCCAGCAGCTTAGATCTTGGTGGGTCGAACACTGAAGCTTTCTTT
. TRBJ2-7 . TRBV6-1 CASRAGQPYEQYF TGTGCCAGCAGGGCGGGACAGCCCTACGAGCAGTACTTC
. TRBJ2-3 . TRBV5-5 CASSLGTTDTQYF TGTGCCAGCAGCTTGGGGACCACAGATACGCAGTATTTT
. TRBJ1-2 . TRBV19 CASSPTGEYGYTF TGTGCCAGTAGCCCGACAGGAGAGTATGGCTACACCTTC
. TRBJ1-4 . TRBV5-8 CASSFGPDGEKLFF TGTGCCAGCAGCTTCGGGCCGGATGGGGAAAAACTGTTTTTT
once TRBJ2-2 . TRBV6-5 CASSYSTGELFF TGTGCCAGCAGTTATTCCACCGGGGAGCTGTTTTTT
. TRBJ2-7 . TRBV27 CASSLVSSYEQYF TGTGCCAGCAGTCTGGTGAGCTCCTACGAGCAGTACTTC
. TRBJ1-1 . TRBV25-1 CASSESKGQEAFF TGTGCCAGCAGTGAATCCAAGGGGCAGGAAGCTTTCTTT
. TRBJ2-7 TRBD1 TRBV19 CASRNRDSDEQYF TGTGCCAGTAGAAACCGGGACAGTGACGAGCAGTACTTC
. TRBJ1-5 . TRBV19 CAVVGASSNQPQHF TGTGCCGTTGTTGGGGCGAGTAGCAATCAGCCCCAGCATTTT
. TRBJ1-2 . TRBV4-1 CASSQDGYGYTF TGCGCCAGCAGCCAGGACGGATATGGCTACACCTTC
. TRBJ1-3 . TRBV21-1 CASRHLSGNTIYF TGTGCCAGCAGACACCTCTCTGGAAACACCATATATTTT
once TRBJ2-7 . TRBV11-2 CASSLVPWGGTYEQYF TGTGCCAGCAGCTTAGTGCCCTGGGGCGGGACCTACGAGCAGTACTTC
once TRBJ1-2 . TRBV27 CASSYTSEYGYTF TGTGCCAGCAGTTACACCTCAGAGTATGGCTACACCTTC
. TRBJ2-7 TRBD2 TRBV10-2 CASSEIGAGGPYEQYF TGCGCCAGCAGTGAGATCGGCGCGGGAGGGCCCTACGAGCAGTACTTC
. TRBJ2-7 . TRBV27 CASSSRTFYEQYF TGTGCCAGCAGTTCTCGGACATTCTACGAGCAGTACTTC
. TRBJ1-5 TRBD1 TRBV9 CASSATGVDQPQHF TGTGCCAGCAGCGCGACAGGGGTGGATCAGCCCCAGCATTTT
. TRBJ1-5 TRBD1 TRBV7-2 CASSALGQGSQPQHF TGTGCCAGCAGCGCTCTCGGACAGGGGAGTCAGCCCCAGCATTTT
. TRBJ2-7 . TRBV6-6 CASSELGEQYF TGTGCCAGCAGTGAATTGGGCGAGCAGTACTTC
. TRBJ2-7 TRBD2 TRBV5-1 CASSWGLAGPGPEQYF TGCGCCAGCAGCTGGGGACTAGCGGGTCCTGGCCCCGAGCAGTACTTC